The following is a T cell receptor beta chain sequence with its context. Germline loops: CDR1 SEHNR, CDR2 FQNEAQ (reference sequence). Trimming shortened V by 5 bases and J by 4 bases, and 15 bases separated the two germline ends. The CDR3 has 14 amino acids. Sequencing was at deep level. Each replicate PCR on the sorted subsets used 150 to 200 ng DNA (around 31,000 T cell genomes). Produced via immunoSEQ multiplex PCR; TCRdb's table is partial and in-frame only. The sample comprises approximately 95,000 clones, about 68% of which are singletons, and roughly 40% rests with the top ten. This entry is derived from a study of shared clonotypes between healthy human individuals. Study-level information: Each donor had three CD4 naive, three CD4 memory, two CD8 naive and one CD8 memory plate.

V usage is TRBV7-9 and J usage is TRBJ2-7; weak D call: TRBD2 (6 bases). This receptor was taken from a young man in good health. The sample was memory CD8+ T cells sorted from blood. Subset reported: CD45RO+ cells pooled with CCR7-negative TemRA cells. The CDR3 bases are TGTGCCAGCAGCCCCATTAATAGCGGTTACGAGCAGTACTTC. This translates into CASSPINSGYEQYF.